These 14 T cell receptor beta chains were all obtained from the same sample, sequenced in a study of cytomegalovirus exposure and HLA in healthy donors. PCR primers comprised 60 Vbeta and 13 Jbeta primers. TCRdb's table, derived via immunoSEQ multiplex PCR, lists solely in-frame clones and lacks some. The table lists some 120,000 clones, about 8.6% of them singletons. The sequencing sample was made of PBMCs. The receptors originated from a middle-aged woman in good health and CMV-seropositive.

The chain carries TRBV19 and TRBJ2-5, with 8 bases identical to TRBD1. The CDR3 runs to 15 residues. Trimming took 3 bases from V and 3 from J; bases not matched to a gene: 6. Germline V gives CDR1 LNHDA, CDR2 SQIVND (reference sequence). The CDR3 sequence: CASSIPDRAEETQYF. Here the CDR3 DNA reads TGTGCCAGTAGTATCCCGGACAGGGCCGAAGAGACCCAGTACTTC.

The chain couples TRBV5-6 to TRBJ1-6; 8 nucleotides line up with TRBD1. Germline CDR1 SGHDT, CDR2 YYEEEE. The CDR3 totals 16 residues. After removal of 4 bases from V and 7 bases from J, the junction contained 10 bases not matched to a gene. The CDR3 nucleotides read TGTGCCAGCAGCACCGGGACAGGAAGCTTAAATTCACCCCTCCACTTT. It encodes CASSTGTGSLNSPLHF.

CDR3 bases: TGTGCCATCAGTGAGACTAGCGGGGGGGATACCAATGAGCAGTTCTTC. This sequence encodes CAISETSGGDTNEQFF. The J gene is TRBJ2-1, the V gene TRBV10-3, with 13 positions matching TRBD2. V trimming: 2 bases; J trimming: 6 bases; junction bases outside the gene matches: 4. The CDR3 is made up of 16 amino acids. The germline V gene has CDR1 ENHRY and CDR2 SYGVKD.

In its sample, this clone was seen a few times. The V and J genes are TRBV15 and TRBJ1-2; D perhaps matches TRBD1 (5 bases). Trimming left V 3 bases short and J 4 bases short, with 15 bases between. CDR3 size: 15 residues. Germline loops: CDR1 LNHNV, CDR2 YYDKDF (reference sequence). The CDR3 here is CATSRGLVASYGYTF. In DNA, the CDR3 is TGTGCCACCAGCAGGGGACTTGTGGCCAGCTATGGCTACACCTTC.

This clone was seen more than once but under ten times. The chain joins TRBV7-3 to TRBJ2-1; 9 nucleotides match TRBD1. Unmatched junction bases numbered 5, after V lost 6 bases and J lost 2 bases. There are 15 residues in the CDR3. From germline, CDR1 is SGHTA and CDR2 FQGTGA. CDR3 sequence reads: CASSRRQGAYNEQFF. The CDR3 DNA reads TGTGCCAGCAGTCGACGACAGGGGGCCTACAATGAGCAGTTCTTC.

This clone was seen more than once but under ten times. The rearrangement links TRBV7-3 to TRBJ1-1, with 8 bases that match TRBD1. This CDR3 is built from 14 residues. The ends lost 2 bases at V and 4 bases at J; junction bases unmatched: 3. CDR1 SGHTA and CDR2 FQGTGA come from the germline V gene. The CDR3 is CASSLQGATTEAFF. In DNA, the CDR3 is TGTGCCAGCAGCTTACAGGGGGCTACCACTGAAGCTTTCTTT.

This clone was detected a few times. The chain combines TRBV2 with TRBJ2-7; tentatively, D is TRBD2 (5 bases). Trimming removed 6 bases from V and 0 bases from J, with 18 bases in between. CDR1 SNHLY and CDR2 FYNNEI come from the germline V gene. The CDR3 is 16 residues long. CDR3 protein: CASRPPEGSGSYEQYF. As DNA, the CDR3 is TGTGCCAGCAGGCCCCCTGAAGGGAGCGGCTCCTACGAGCAGTACTTC.

This clone was seen a handful of times. The chain employs TRBV6-5 and TRBJ2-7; TRBD1 agrees at 10 bases. V lost 2 bases to trimming and J lost 2 bases; unmatched junction nucleotides: 0. CDR3 length: 14 amino acids. From germline, CDR1 is MNHEY and CDR2 SVGAGI. The CDR3 reads CASSYGTGAYEQYF. CDR3 sequence (DNA): TGTGCCAGCAGTTACGGGACAGGGGCCTACGAGCAGTACTTC.

This clone appeared a few times. The chain links TRBV7-9 to TRBJ1-1; the D gene is possibly TRBD1 (6 bases). Trimming cost V 3 bases and J 5 bases, with 13 bases left between them. Germline V gene lookup returns CDR1 SEHNR and CDR2 FQNEAQ (reference sequence). The CDR3 totals 14 residues. CDR3 DNA: TGTGCCAGCAGCTTTTCAGGGGCGAAAACTGAAGCTTTCTTT. It encodes CASSFSGAKTEAFF.

This chain's CDR3 is CASSWTLNTEAFF. The DNA for the CDR3 is TGTGCCAGCAGTTGGACACTAAACACTGAAGCTTTCTTT. The genes are TRBV7-9 and TRBJ1-1; possibly TRBD1 for D (5 bases). The germline V gene encodes CDR1 SEHNR and CDR2 FQNEAQ (reference sequence). The CDR3 is made up of 13 amino acids. Between the trimmed V and J ends, which lost 6 bases and 2 bases, there was a span of 10 bases.

This clone was detected only a few times. The gene calls are TRBV6-7 and TRBJ2-5, with TRBD1 as a possible D gene (5 bases). The J call is doubtful: the DNA matches TRBJ2-7 better. TRBV6-7 is designated an ORF whose function remains uncertain. The CDR3 length is 15 residues. CDR3 coding DNA: TGTGCCAGCAACGACAGCCCTCAGTACCTCTACGAGCAGTACTTC. Its protein is CASNDSPQYLYEQYF.

This chain connects TRBV7-3 to TRBJ2-1, with 10 bases aligning to TRBD2. This CDR3 is built from 16 residues. V lost 2 bases to trimming and J lost 10 bases; unmatched junction nucleotides: 11. Germline V CDR1 and CDR2: SGHTA, FQGTGA. The CDR3 DNA is TGTGCCAGCAGCTTACGGGCTAGCGGGGGTTCAGGGGAGCAGTTCTTC. Its translation is CASSLRASGGSGEQFF.

This clone was counted a few times. The chain joins TRBV5-1 to TRBJ1-3, with a weak D call TRBD1 (5 bases). This CDR3 has 17 amino acids. Deletions cut 4 bases from V and 0 bases from J, with 17 bases between. Germline V gene sequence: CDR1 SGHRS, CDR2 YFSETQ. In DNA, the CDR3 is TGCGCCAGCAGCCCGGCGGGACTCACGAACTCTGGAAACACCATATATTTT. This gives the protein CASSPAGLTNSGNTIYF.

The chain uses TRBV6-1 and TRBJ1-6; 9 positions match TRBD1. V dropped 6 bases and J dropped 11; count of bases not matched to a gene: 11. CDR3 length: 15 amino acids. Germline CDR1 reads MNHNS; CDR2 reads SASEGT. The CDR3 nucleotides read TGTGCCAGCAGGTTTGCCGGGACAGGGCTACCACCCCTCCACTTT. Protein: CASRFAGTGLPPLHF.